This is a list of T cell receptor beta chains from one sample in a study of blood T cell repertoires in COVID-19. Assay: immunoSEQ multiplex PCR; the TCRdb copy retains only in-frame clones and omits some. Of about 160,000 clones in the sample, about four fifths were seen once. Sequences were obtained from peripheral blood. These receptors were collected from a woman at least 80 years old with acute or convalescent COVID-19. Each CDR3 is given with its conserved first and last residue. A D gene is named only where the DNA matches it firmly. Size is omitted from some rows. Given values are once, few, many or a class for expanded clones.

V gene,clone size,D gene,J gene,CDR3 protein,CDR3 DNA
TRBV6-1,-,-,TRBJ2-7,CASSEYADSTYEQYF,TGTGCCAGCAGTGAATACGCCGACAGCACCTACGAGCAGTACTTC
TRBV19,-,-,TRBJ1-1,CASSFGGARGYTEAFF,TGTGCCAGTAGTTTTGGCGGGGCGCGAGGGTACACTGAAGCTTTCTTT
TRBV2,few,-,TRBJ1-1,CASKRSGTEAFF,TGTGCCAGCAAAAGGTCGGGCACTGAAGCTTTCTTT
TRBV3-1/TRBV3-2,few,TRBD1,TRBJ1-4,CASSPQGSNEKLFF,TGTGCCAGCAGCCCACAGGGGAGTAATGAAAAACTGTTTTTT
TRBV2,-,TRBD1,TRBJ1-1,CASQGQPNTEAFF,TGTGCCAGCCAGGGACAGCCGAACACTGAAGCTTTCTTT
TRBV28,-,TRBD1,TRBJ1-3,CASSFSGQGGPGNTIYF,TGTGCCAGCAGTTTCAGCGGACAGGGCGGCCCTGGAAACACCATATATTTT
TRBV5-4,-,TRBD2,TRBJ2-3,CASSLATSGVYGGDTQYF,TGTGCCAGCAGCTTGGCTACTAGCGGGGTCTATGGGGGAGATACGCAGTATTTT
TRBV6-6,few,-,TRBJ2-7,CASTQQTTYEQYF,TGTGCCAGCACCCAACAGACGACCTACGAGCAGTACTTC
TRBV11-2,-,TRBD2,TRBJ2-7,CASSFSGTIYEQYF,TGTGCCAGCAGCTTTAGCGGGACGATCTACGAGCAGTACTTC
TRBV11-2,few,TRBD1,TRBJ1-6,CASSPGQGIHSPLHF,TGTGCCAGCAGCCCCGGACAGGGCATCCATTCACCCCTCCACTTT
TRBV9,-,-,TRBJ1-5,CASSTADLPNQPQHF,TGTGCCAGCAGTACAGCGGACCTACCCAATCAGCCCCAGCATTTT
TRBV6-5,-,-,TRBJ2-2,CASSYSTGSNTGELFF,TGTGCCAGCAGTTACTCAACAGGGTCCAACACCGGGGAGCTGTTTTTT
TRBV4-1,-,TRBD2,TRBJ2-5,CASSHRGTSGGPYQETQYF,TGCGCCAGCAGCCACAGGGGGACTAGCGGGGGTCCGTACCAAGAGACCCAGTACTTC
TRBV28,-,-,TRBJ1-2,CASSLQEDYGYTF,TGTGCCAGCAGTTTGCAGGAGGACTATGGCTACACCTTC
TRBV12-5,few,TRBD1,TRBJ1-3,CASGPGQVVSGNTIYF,TGTGCTAGTGGTCCGGGACAGGTCGTCTCTGGAAACACCATATATTTT
TRBV19,-,TRBD2,TRBJ2-1,CASSSGGAYNEQFF,TGTGCCAGTAGTAGCGGGGGGGCCTACAATGAGCAGTTCTTC
TRBV30,few,TRBD1,TRBJ2-5,CAWAQGATGETQYF,TGTGCCTGGGCACAGGGGGCGACAGGAGAGACCCAGTACTTC
TRBV10-2,-,-,TRBJ1-5,CASSERGGLSNQPQHF,TGCGCCAGCAGTGAGCGGGGAGGACTAAGCAATCAGCCCCAGCATTTT
TRBV25-1,-,TRBD2,TRBJ2-1,CASSRRPLAGKPNEQFF,TGTGCCAGCAGTAGGAGACCTTTAGCGGGGAAGCCGAATGAGCAGTTCTTC
TRBV28,-,TRBD1,TRBJ1-2,CASSLEGARGYTF,TGTGCCAGCAGTTTGGAGGGGGCTAGGGGCTACACCTTC
TRBV29-1,-,TRBD1,TRBJ1-2,CSVGTGNYGYTF,TGCAGCGTCGGGACAGGGAACTATGGCTACACCTTC
TRBV6-5,-,-,TRBJ2-5,CASSNAGTKETQYF,TGTGCCAGCAGTAACGCCGGGACAAAGGAGACCCAGTACTTC
TRBV19,-,TRBD1,TRBJ2-2,CASSSQGATGELFF,TGTGCCAGTAGCTCACAGGGGGCGACCGGGGAGCTGTTTTTT
TRBV9,-,TRBD2,TRBJ2-1,CASSVGLAGPYNEQFF,TGTGCCAGCAGCGTAGGGCTAGCGGGACCCTACAATGAGCAGTTCTTC
TRBV19,-,-,TRBJ1-5,CASSPTFSGSNQPQHF,TGTGCCAGTAGTCCCACCTTTTCAGGATCTAATCAGCCCCAGCATTTT
TRBV9,-,TRBD1,TRBJ2-7,CASSVEGQGGSEQYF,TGTGCCAGCAGCGTAGAGGGACAGGGGGGAAGCGAGCAGTACTTC
TRBV5-4,-,TRBD1,TRBJ1-4,CASSLGGTGREKLFF,TGTGCCAGCAGCTTGGGAGGGACAGGGCGTGAAAAACTGTTTTTT
TRBV7-6,-,TRBD2,TRBJ2-5,CASSLSSSGGTQYF,TGTGCCAGCAGCTTAAGTTCTAGCGGGGGGACCCAGTACTTC
TRBV6-5,few,TRBD1,TRBJ1-3,CASSGTASGNTIYF,TGTGCCAGCAGCGGGACAGCCTCTGGAAACACCATATATTTT
TRBV27,-,TRBD1,TRBJ1-1,CASSLQGQGNTEAFF,TGTGCCAGCAGTTTACAGGGACAGGGAAACACTGAAGCTTTCTTT
TRBV12-3/TRBV12-4,-,-,TRBJ2-7,CASGGGYEQYF,TGTGCCAGCGGGGGAGGCTACGAGCAGTACTTC
TRBV19,few,TRBD1,TRBJ1-1,CASSLTGTNTEAFF,TGTGCCAGTAGTTTGACAGGGACCAACACTGAAGCTTTCTTT
TRBV7-8,-,-,TRBJ1-5,CASSPRRAVTNQPQHF,TGTGCCAGCAGCCCACGGCGGGCGGTGACTAATCAGCCCCAGCATTTT
TRBV15,-,-,TRBJ1-4,CATSRVGGPGGKLFF,TGTGCCACCAGCAGAGTAGGGGGACCGGGAGGAAAACTGTTTTTT
TRBV11-2,-,TRBD1,TRBJ1-1,CASETGVSNTEAFF,TGTGCCAGCGAGACAGGGGTGTCCAACACTGAAGCTTTCTTT
TRBV5-6,-,TRBD1,TRBJ1-2,CASSLEAGGRSGYTF,TGTGCCAGCAGCTTGGAAGCAGGGGGCAGGTCTGGCTACACCTTC
TRBV6-2/TRBV6-3,-,TRBD2,TRBJ2-1,CASSTPGLALHPFF,TGTGCCAGCAGTACTCCGGGACTAGCGTTGCATCCGTTCTTC
TRBV28,-,TRBD2,TRBJ2-7,CASSSPAGANYEQYF,TGTGCCAGCAGTTCTCCAGCGGGAGCTAACTACGAGCAGTACTTC
TRBV7-9,-,-,TRBJ1-1,CASSLTGNTEAFF,TGTGCCAGCAGCTTAACTGGGAACACTGAAGCTTTCTTT
TRBV2,few,-,TRBJ2-3,CASSEILPSTDTQYF,TGTGCCAGCAGTGAAATACTACCGAGCACAGATACGCAGTATTTT
TRBV19,-,-,TRBJ1-2,CASSRPRGADYGYTF,TGTGCCAGTAGTCGCCCCCGCGGGGCGGACTATGGCTACACCTTC
TRBV4-1,-,-,TRBJ1-1,CASSPTGTVSGNTEAFF,TGCGCCAGCAGCCCAACCGGGACTGTAAGTGGGAACACTGAAGCTTTCTTT
TRBV15,few,-,TRBJ1-4,CATSRAYSSNEKLFF,TGTGCCACCAGCAGAGCGTACAGCTCTAATGAAAAACTGTTTTTT
TRBV5-1,-,TRBD2,TRBJ2-1,CASSVGLAGAREQFF,TGCGCCAGCAGCGTGGGACTAGCGGGAGCACGAGAGCAGTTCTTC
TRBV7-2,-,-,TRBJ2-5,CASSLVARKETQYF,TGTGCCAGCAGCTTAGTCGCCAGGAAAGAGACCCAGTACTTC
TRBV19,once,TRBD1,TRBJ2-7,CASSHGTAYSYEQYF,TGTGCCAGTAGCCACGGGACAGCGTACTCCTACGAGCAGTACTTC
TRBV19,many,-,TRBJ2-3,CASRNRVPTGVNTDTQYF,TGTGCCAGTAGGAACAGGGTTCCGACTGGCGTGAACACAGATACGCAGTATTTT
TRBV19,few,TRBD2,TRBJ2-1,CASSSRGLAANEQFF,TGTGCCAGTAGTTCACGGGGACTAGCGGCCAATGAGCAGTTCTTC
TRBV19,few,-,TRBJ1-5,CASSSPIRGSNQPQHF,TGTGCCAGTAGCTCGCCCATCAGGGGTAGCAATCAGCCCCAGCATTTT
TRBV5-1,-,-,TRBJ1-2,CASSSPGAPGYTF,TGCGCCAGCAGCTCCCCAGGGGCCCCCGGCTACACCTTC
TRBV27,-,-,TRBJ2-3,CASSSHRDHTDTQYF,TGTGCCAGCAGTTCCCACAGGGATCACACAGATACGCAGTATTTT
TRBV18,few,-,TRBJ1-2,CASSPGAQGSYGYTF,TGTGCCAGCTCCCCAGGGGCACAGGGTAGCTATGGCTACACCTTC
TRBV23-1,-,-,TRBJ1-3,CASSQSQGYDGNTIYF,TGCGCCAGCAGTCAGTCCCAGGGCTATGATGGAAACACCATATATTTT